This T cell receptor (beta chain) was recorded in a study of T cell repertoires in cytomegalovirus infection. Turning to the study itself: Signatures in public TCR beta sequences pointed to both CMV infection and matching HLA type.

This clonotype has at least ten counts. Its cognate antigen is unknown. In TCRdb, the reads were re-called with MiXCR into one record per CDR3 protein. The profile shows nearly 550,000 distinct CDR3 sequences, approximately 15% of them singletons. Study-level findings and limits: Ex vivo responses were dominated by HLA-C-restricted CMV-specific TCR beta clonotypes. Identification of carriers of CMV plus the relevant HLA was achieved through cumulative public TCR beta family frequency.

Sequenced material: CD8+ T cells from PBMCs. The sequence derives from a human donor in good health (CMV status not recorded). Some clones in this sample may be carry-over from other donors' samples.

This CDR3 is CASSPLGKPNYGYTF. The CDR3 nucleotides are TGCGCCAGCAGCCCTTTAGGGAAGCCTAACTATGGCTACACCTTC. The chain is built from TRBV4-1 and TRBJ1-2; unclear D gene. The CDR3 totals 15 residues. Trimming took off 4 bases at V and 0 bases at J, with 12 bases between the two ends. Germline loops: CDR1 MGHRA, CDR2 YSYEKL.